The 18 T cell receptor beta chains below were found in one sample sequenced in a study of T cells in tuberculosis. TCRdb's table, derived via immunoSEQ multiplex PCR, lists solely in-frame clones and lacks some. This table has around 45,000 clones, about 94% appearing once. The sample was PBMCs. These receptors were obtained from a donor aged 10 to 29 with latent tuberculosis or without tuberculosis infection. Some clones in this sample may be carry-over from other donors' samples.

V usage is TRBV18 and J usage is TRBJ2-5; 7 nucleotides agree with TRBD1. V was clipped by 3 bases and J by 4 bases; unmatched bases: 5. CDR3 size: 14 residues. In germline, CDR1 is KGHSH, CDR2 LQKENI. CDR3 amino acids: CASSPTHRGETQYF. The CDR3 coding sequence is TGTGCCAGCTCACCGACCCACAGGGGAGAGACCCAGTACTTC.

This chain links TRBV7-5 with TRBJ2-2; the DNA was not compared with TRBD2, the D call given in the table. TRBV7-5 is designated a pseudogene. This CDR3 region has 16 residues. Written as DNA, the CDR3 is TGTGTCAGAAGCTCAGAGCCGGGACTTAACACCGGGGAGCTGTTTTTT. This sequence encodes CVRSSEPGLNTGELFF.

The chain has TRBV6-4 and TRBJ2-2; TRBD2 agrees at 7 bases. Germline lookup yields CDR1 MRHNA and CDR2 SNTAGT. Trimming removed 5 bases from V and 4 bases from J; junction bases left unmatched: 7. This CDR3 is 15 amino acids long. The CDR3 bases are TGTGCCAGCAGTACTAGCGCTGGGGGCACCGGGGAGCTGTTTTTT. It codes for CASSTSAGGTGELFF.

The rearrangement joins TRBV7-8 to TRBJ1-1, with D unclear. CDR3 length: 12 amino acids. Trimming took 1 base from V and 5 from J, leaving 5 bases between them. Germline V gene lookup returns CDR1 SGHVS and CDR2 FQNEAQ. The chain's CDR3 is CASSLGSTEAFF. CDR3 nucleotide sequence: TGTGCCAGCAGCTTAGGTTCAACTGAAGCTTTCTTT.

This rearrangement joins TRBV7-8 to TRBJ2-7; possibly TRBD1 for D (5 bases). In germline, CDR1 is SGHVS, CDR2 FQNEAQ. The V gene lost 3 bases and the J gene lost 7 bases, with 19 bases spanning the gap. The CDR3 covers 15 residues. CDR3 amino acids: CASSFRGQNIREQYF. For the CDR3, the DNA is TGTGCCAGCAGCTTTAGAGGACAAAACATACGTGAGCAGTACTTC.

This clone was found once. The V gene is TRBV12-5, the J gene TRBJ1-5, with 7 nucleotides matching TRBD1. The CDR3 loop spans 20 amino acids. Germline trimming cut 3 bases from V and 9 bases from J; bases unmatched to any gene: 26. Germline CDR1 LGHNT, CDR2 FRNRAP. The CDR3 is CASGFAKIFLVGQAFGPQHF. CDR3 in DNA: TGTGCTAGTGGTTTCGCTAAGATATTCCTCGTTGGACAGGCCTTTGGGCCCCAGCATTTT.

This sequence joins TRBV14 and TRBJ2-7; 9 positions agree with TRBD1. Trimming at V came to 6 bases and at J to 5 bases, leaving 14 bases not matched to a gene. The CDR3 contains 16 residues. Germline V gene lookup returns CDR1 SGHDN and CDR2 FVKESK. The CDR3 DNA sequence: TGTGCCAGCAGTCAACCTACAGGGGGCATCATCCACGAGCAGTACTTC. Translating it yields CASSQPTGGIIHEQYF.

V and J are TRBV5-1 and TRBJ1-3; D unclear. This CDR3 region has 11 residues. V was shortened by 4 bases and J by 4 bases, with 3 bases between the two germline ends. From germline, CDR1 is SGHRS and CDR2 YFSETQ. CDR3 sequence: CASSQGNTIYF. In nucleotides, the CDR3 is TGCGCCAGCAGCCAGGGAAACACCATATATTTT.

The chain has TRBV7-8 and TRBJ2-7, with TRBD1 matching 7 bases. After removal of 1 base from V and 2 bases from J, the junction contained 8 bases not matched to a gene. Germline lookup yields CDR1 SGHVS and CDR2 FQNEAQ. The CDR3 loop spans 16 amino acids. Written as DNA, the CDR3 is TGTGCCAGCAGCTTAGAGGTAGGGGGCAGCCCCTACGAGCAGTACTTC. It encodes CASSLEVGGSPYEQYF.

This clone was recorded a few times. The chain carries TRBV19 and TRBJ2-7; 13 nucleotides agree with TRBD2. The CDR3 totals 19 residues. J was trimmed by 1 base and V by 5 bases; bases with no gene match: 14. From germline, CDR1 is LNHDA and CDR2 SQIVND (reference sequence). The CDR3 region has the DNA TGTGCCAGTAGTCCTTCGGGACTAGCGGGATCTTTTTTATCCTACGAGCAGTACTTC. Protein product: CASSPSGLAGSFLSYEQYF.

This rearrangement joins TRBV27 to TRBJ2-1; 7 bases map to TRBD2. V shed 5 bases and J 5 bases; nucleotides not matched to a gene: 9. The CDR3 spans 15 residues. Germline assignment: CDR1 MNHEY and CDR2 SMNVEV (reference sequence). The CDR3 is CASSPRRGTHNEQFF. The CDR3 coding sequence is TGTGCCAGCAGTCCCAGGCGGGGGACCCACAATGAGCAGTTCTTC.

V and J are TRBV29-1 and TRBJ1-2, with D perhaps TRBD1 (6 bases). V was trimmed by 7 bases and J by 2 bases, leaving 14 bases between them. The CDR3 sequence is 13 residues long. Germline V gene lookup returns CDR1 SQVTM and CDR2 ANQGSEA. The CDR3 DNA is TGCAGCGCCGAAGGGGGTAGGAACTATGGCTACACCTTC. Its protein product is CSAEGGRNYGYTF.

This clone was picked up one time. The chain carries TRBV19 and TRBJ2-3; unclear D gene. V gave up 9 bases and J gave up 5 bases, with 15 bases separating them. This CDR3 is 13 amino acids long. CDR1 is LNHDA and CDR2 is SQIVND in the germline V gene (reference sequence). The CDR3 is CASTQVEVDTQYF. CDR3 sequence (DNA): TGTGCCAGCACCCAGGTTGAAGTAGATACGCAGTATTTT.

The chain's CDR3 is CASSINGQGERADTQYF. In DNA form, the CDR3 reads TGTGCCAGCAGCATAAATGGGCAGGGGGAAAGGGCAGATACGCAGTATTTT. The rearrangement uses TRBV5-4 and TRBJ2-3, with 7 positions matching TRBD1. The CDR3 extends over 17 amino acids. J gave up 4 bases and V 4 bases, and 15 bases lay outside the gene matches. The germline V gene encodes CDR1 SGHNT and CDR2 YYREEE (reference sequence).

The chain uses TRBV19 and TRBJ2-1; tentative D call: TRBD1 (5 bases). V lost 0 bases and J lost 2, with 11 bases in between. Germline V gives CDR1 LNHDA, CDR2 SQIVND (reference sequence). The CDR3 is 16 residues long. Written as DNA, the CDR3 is TGTGCCAGTAGTATAGAAAGGACAAGAACCTACAATGAGCAGTTCTTC. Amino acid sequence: CASSIERTRTYNEQFF.

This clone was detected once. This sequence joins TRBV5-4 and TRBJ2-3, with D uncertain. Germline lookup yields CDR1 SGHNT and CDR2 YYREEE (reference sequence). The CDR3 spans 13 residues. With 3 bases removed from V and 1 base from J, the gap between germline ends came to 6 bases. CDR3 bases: TGTGCCAGCAGCTGGAGAGGCACAGATACGCAGTATTTT. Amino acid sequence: CASSWRGTDTQYF.

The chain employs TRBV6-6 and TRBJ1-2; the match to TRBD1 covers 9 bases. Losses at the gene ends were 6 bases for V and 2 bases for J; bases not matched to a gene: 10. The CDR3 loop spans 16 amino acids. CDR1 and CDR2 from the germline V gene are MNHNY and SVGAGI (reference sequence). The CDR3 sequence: CASSTGTGRINYGYTF. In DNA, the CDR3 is TGTGCCAGCAGCACCGGGACAGGGCGAATAAACTATGGCTACACCTTC.

CDR3 nucleotide sequence: TGTGCCAGCAGGTTACAGGGGGCAGGAGGCTACACCTTC. Translation gives CASRLQGAGGYTF. V and J are TRBV28 and TRBJ1-2, with TRBD1 matching over 9 bases. Trimming took 6 bases from V and 8 from J; bases not matched to a gene: 7. The CDR3 is made up of 13 amino acids. Germline CDR1 is MDHEN and CDR2 is SYDVKM.